This entry is about one T cell receptor (beta chain). No antigen is known for it. Amplification used 60 Vbeta primers and 13 Jbeta primers. The assay was immunoSEQ multiplex PCR, and TCRdb's table has in-frame clones only and misses some. The repertoire has 110,000 to 150,000 clones, 72% of them found once; the top ten carry less than 2.5%. The data derive from a study of cytomegalovirus exposure and HLA in healthy donors. Findings and limits, study-wide: When analyzed later, a missense DCLRE1C variant was found to be linked to TCR beta V- and J-gene trimming.

The CDR3 runs 14 residues. Germline V gene sequence: CDR1 MDHEN, CDR2 SYDVKM. Trimming took 6 bases from V and 4 from J; bases not matched to a gene: 5. This sequence originates from a man aged 40-49 years in good health and CMV-seronegative. The sample was PBMCs. V and J are TRBV28 and TRBJ1-3; 8 nucleotides line up with TRBD1. In nucleotides, the CDR3 is TGTGCCAGCAGCTTTCAGGGGGCAGGAAACACCATATATTTT. This translates into CASSFQGAGNTIYF.